This is a list of T cell receptor beta chains from one sample in a study of T cells expressing NK-cell markers. TCRdb processed the 5' RACE reads again and assigns one entry to each CDR3 protein, with no DNA. The clone table shows 350,000 to 450,000 distinct CDR3 sequences, with the ten largest holding about 5.2%. Material: blood T cells: a sorted CD56 or NKG2C T cell subset, CD4+ or CD8+ T cells, or bulk PBMC T cells (not recorded which). The receptor set was obtained from a man aged 18-69 years in good health. CDR3s include the opening cysteine and the closing phenylalanine or tryptophan.

V gene: TRBV7-2
J gene: TRBJ1-6
CDR3 protein: CASSWAGGAGNSPLHF

V gene: TRBV6-1
J gene: TRBJ2-2
CDR3 protein: CASSQRPQANTGELFF

V gene: TRBV7-9
J gene: TRBJ1-1
CDR3 protein: CASSLAGAKGEAFF

V gene: TRBV7-2
J gene: TRBJ1-2
CDR3 protein: CASSSGRVYGYTF

V gene: TRBV19
J gene: TRBJ2-3
CDR3 protein: CASSIWLGGADTQYF

V gene: TRBV29-1
J gene: TRBJ2-7
CDR3 protein: CSGRDPETYEQYF

V gene: TRBV6-1
J gene: TRBJ2-5
CDR3 protein: CASTRAGARETQYF

V gene: TRBV6-1
J gene: TRBJ1-5
CDR3 protein: CASSPETGLGQPQHF

V gene: TRBV5-6
J gene: TRBJ2-3
CDR3 protein: CASSLPGRSRGTDTQYF

V gene: TRBV18
J gene: TRBJ2-1
CDR3 protein: CASSTSGGIQLRVNVQFF

V gene: TRBV20-1
J gene: TRBJ1-4
CDR3 protein: CSAREAVREKLFF

V gene: TRBV5-1
J gene: TRBJ1-1
CDR3 protein: CASSLDHFRTEAFF

V gene: TRBV7-2
J gene: TRBJ2-1
CDR3 protein: CASSPTAGAAEFF